The clone carrying this T cell receptor beta chain was observed many times. Its antigen is unknown. The data originate from a study of human T cells and chemical hapten exposure. About the study: Reading of the patch tests, which applied 0.01% DPC to the upper back, occurred at 6 days.

Study-level findings and limits: Among TCRs, those above 1 in 1000 frequency were unaffected by DPC sensitization.

TCRdb reprocessed the RACE reads with MiXCR, giving one entry per CDR3 protein. The sample yields 300,000 to 400,000 distinct CDR3 sequences, about 7% seen once. The CDR3 loop spans 18 amino acids. The germline gives CDR1 SGDLS, CDR2 YYNGEE. The trim removed 4 bases at V and 1 base at J, leaving 7 bases unmatched. Time point described: patch test 1, 2 weeks after DPC sensitization. Treatment specified: therapeutic diphenylcyclopropenone sensitization with weekly scalp DPC. The receptor was derived from a young woman with alopecia areata. Some clones in this sample may be carry-over from other donors' samples. Sequenced material: whole blood, taken in connection with sensitization to the hapten diphenylcyclopropenone (DPC). The J gene is TRBJ2-6, the V gene TRBV9; TRBD1 matches at 11 bases. DNA of the CDR3: TGTGCCAGCAGCCCCCGGACAGGGGGCGAGTCTGGGGCCAACGTCCTGACTTTC. It is translated as CASSPRTGGESGANVLTF.